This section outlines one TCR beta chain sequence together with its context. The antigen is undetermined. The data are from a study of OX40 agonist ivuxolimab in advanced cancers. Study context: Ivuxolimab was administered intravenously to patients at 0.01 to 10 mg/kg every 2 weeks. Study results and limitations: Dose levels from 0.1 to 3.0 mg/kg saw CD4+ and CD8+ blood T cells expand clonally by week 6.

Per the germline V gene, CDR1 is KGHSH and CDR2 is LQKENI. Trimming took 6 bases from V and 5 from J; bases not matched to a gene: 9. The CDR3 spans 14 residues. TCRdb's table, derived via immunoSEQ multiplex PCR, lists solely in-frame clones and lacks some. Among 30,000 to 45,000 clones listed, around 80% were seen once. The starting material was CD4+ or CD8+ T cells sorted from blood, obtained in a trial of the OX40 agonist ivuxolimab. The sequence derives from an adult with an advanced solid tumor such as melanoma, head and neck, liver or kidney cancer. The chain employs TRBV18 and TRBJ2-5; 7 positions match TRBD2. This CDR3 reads CASSKGLDFETQYF. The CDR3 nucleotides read TGTGCCAGCTCTAAAGGACTAGATTTTGAGACCCAGTACTTC.